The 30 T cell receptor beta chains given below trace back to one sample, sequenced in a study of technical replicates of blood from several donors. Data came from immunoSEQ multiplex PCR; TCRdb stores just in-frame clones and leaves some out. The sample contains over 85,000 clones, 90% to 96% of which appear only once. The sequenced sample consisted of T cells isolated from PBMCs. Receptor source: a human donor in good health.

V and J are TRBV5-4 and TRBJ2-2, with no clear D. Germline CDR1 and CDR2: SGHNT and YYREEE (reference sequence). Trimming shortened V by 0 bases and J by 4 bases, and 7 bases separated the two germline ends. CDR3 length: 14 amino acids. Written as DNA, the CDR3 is TGTGCCAGCAGCTTGGGCGGCGCCACCGGGGAGCTGTTTTTT. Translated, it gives CASSLGGATGELFF.

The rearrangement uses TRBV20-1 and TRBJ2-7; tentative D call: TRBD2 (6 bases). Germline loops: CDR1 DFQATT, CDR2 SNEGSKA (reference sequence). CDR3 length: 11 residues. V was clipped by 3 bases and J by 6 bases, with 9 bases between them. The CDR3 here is CSASGGAEQYF. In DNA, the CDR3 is TGCAGTGCTAGTGGCGGGGCCGAGCAGTACTTC.

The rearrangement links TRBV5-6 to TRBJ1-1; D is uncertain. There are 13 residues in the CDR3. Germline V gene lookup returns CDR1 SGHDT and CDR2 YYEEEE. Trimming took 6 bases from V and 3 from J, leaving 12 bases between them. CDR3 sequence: CASTYALDTEAFF. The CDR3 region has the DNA TGTGCCAGCACCTACGCCCTGGACACTGAAGCTTTCTTT.

In DNA, the CDR3 is TGTGCCAGCAGTTTATCAGGGACAGGGGGCCTGGCGGGAAAACTGTTTTTT. Translating gives CASSLSGTGGLAGKLFF. The genes are TRBV28 and TRBJ1-4; 12 bases align to TRBD1. The V gene end was trimmed by 1 base and the J gene end by 10 bases; junction bases not matched to a gene: 10. Germline assignment: CDR1 MDHEN and CDR2 SYDVKM. The CDR3 covers 17 residues.

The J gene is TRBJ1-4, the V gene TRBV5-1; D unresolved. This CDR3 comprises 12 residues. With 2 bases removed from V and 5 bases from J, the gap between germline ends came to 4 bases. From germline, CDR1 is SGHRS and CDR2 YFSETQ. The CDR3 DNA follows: TGCGCCAGCAGCTTACAGAATGAAAAACTGTTTTTT. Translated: CASSLQNEKLFF.

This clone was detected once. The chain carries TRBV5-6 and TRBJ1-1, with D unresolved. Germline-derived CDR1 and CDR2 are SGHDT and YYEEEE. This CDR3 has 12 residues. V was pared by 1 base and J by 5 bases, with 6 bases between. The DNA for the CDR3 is TGTGCCAGCAGCTTGTCCGGGACTGAAGCTTTCTTT. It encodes CASSLSGTEAFF.

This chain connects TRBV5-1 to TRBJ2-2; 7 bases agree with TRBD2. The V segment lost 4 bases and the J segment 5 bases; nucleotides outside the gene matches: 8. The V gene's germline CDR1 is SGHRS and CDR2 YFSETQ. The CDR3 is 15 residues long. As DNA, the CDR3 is TGCGCCAGCAGCGGGAGGGCCTCCTCGACCGGGGAGCTGTTTTTT. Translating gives CASSGRASSTGELFF.

The CDR3 protein is CASSSRQGGEAFF. CDR3 DNA sequence: TGTGCCAGCAGCTCGAGACAGGGCGGTGAAGCTTTCTTT. The chain combines TRBV7-3 with TRBJ1-1; 7 bases line up with TRBD1. The CDR3 is 13 residues long. Germline V lookup: CDR1 SGHTA, CDR2 FQGTGA. V trimming: 4 bases; J trimming: 7 bases; junction bases outside the gene matches: 6.

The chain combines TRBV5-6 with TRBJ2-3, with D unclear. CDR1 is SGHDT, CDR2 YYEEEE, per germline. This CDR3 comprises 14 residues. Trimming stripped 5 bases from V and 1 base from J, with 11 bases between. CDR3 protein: CASSLPSGTDTQYF. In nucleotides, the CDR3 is TGTGCCAGCAGTTTGCCGAGCGGCACAGATACGCAGTATTTT.

The CDR3 sequence is CSGGTGGNEKLFF. In nucleotides, the CDR3 is TGCAGCGGCGGGACAGGGGGCAACGAAAAACTGTTTTTT. The chain couples TRBV29-1 to TRBJ1-4; 12 bases map to TRBD1. CDR1 and CDR2 (germline): SQVTM, ANQGSEA. Trimming cost V 7 bases and J 8 bases; bases outside gene matches: 5. This CDR3 comprises 13 residues. Drawing the rest from reference TRBV29-1 and TRBJ1-4, the complete variable domain is SAVISQKPSRDICQRGTSLTIQCQVDSQVTMMFWYRQQPGQSLTLIATANQGSEATYESGFVIDKFPISRPNLTFSTLTVSNMSPEDSSIYLCSGGTGGNEKLFFGSGTQLSVL.

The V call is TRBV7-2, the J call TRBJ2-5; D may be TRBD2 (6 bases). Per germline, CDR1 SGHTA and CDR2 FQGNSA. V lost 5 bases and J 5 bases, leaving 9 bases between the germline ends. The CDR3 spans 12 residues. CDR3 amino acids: CASSHSGETQYF. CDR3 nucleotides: TGTGCCAGCAGCCACAGCGGGGAGACCCAGTACTTC.

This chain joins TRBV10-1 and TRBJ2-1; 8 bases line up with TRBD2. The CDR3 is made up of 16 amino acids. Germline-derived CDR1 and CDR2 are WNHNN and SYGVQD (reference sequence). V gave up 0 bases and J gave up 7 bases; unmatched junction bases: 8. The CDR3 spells CASSESERELSNEQFF. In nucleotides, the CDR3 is TGCGCCAGCAGTGAGTCGGAGCGGGAGTTGTCAAATGAGCAGTTCTTC.

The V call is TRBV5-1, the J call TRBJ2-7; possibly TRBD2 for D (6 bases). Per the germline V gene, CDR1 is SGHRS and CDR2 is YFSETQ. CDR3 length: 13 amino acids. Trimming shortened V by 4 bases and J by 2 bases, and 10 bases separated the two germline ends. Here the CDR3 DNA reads TGCGCCAGCAGCGGTAGCGGAGCCTACGAGCAGTACTTC. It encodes CASSGSGAYEQYF.

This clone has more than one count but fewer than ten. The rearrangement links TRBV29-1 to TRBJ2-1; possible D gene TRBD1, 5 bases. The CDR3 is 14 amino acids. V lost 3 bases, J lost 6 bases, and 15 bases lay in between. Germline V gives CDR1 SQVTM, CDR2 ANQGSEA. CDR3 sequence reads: CSVDVAGIGNEQFF. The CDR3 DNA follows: TGCAGCGTTGATGTCGCAGGGATAGGCAATGAGCAGTTCTTC.

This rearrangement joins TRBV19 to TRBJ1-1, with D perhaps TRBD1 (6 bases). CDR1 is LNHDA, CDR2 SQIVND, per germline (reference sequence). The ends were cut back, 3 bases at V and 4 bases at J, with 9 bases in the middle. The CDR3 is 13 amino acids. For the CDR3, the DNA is TGTGCCAGTAGTATTCAGGGGACCACTGAAGCTTTCTTT. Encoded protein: CASSIQGTTEAFF. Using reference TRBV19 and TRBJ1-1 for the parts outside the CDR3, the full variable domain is DGGITQSPKYLFRKEGQNVTLSCEQNLNHDAMYWYRQDPGQGLRLIYYSQIVNDFQKGDIAEGYSVSREKKESFPLTVTSAQKNPTAFYLCASSIQGTTEAFFGQGTRLTVV.

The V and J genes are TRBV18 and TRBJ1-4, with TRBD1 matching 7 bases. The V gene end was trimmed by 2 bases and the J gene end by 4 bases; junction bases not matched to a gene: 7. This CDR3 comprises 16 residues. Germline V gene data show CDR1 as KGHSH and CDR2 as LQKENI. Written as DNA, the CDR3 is TGTGCCAGCTCACCAATGGGGACAGACCTTAATGAAAAACTGTTTTTT. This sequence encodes CASSPMGTDLNEKLFF.

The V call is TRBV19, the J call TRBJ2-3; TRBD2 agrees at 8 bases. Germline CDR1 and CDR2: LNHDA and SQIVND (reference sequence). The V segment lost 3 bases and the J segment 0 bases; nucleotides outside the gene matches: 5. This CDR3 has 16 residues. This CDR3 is CASSMGTSSSTDTQYF. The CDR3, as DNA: TGTGCCAGTAGTATGGGGACTAGTTCTAGCACAGATACGCAGTATTTT.

The CDR3 reads CASRLAGGFSYEQYF. The CDR3 DNA reads TGTGCCAGCCGATTAGCGGGGGGGTTTTCCTACGAGCAGTACTTC. The V and J genes are TRBV28 and TRBJ2-7, with TRBD2 matching over 11 bases. Per germline, CDR1 MDHEN and CDR2 SYDVKM. This CDR3 spans 15 amino acids. V trimming: 8 bases; J trimming: 1 base; junction bases outside the gene matches: 7.

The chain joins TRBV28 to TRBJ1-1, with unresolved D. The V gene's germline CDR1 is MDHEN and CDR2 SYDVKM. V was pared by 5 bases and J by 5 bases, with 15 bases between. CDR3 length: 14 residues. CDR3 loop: CASSGFVGETEAFF. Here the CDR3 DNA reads TGTGCCAGCAGTGGGTTTGTCGGGGAAACTGAAGCTTTCTTT.

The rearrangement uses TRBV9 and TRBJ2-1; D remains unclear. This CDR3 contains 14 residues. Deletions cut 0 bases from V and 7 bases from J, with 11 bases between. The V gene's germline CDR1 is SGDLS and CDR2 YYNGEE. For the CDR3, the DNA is TGTGCCAGCAGCGTAGGTGGAGTTGGGAATGAGCAGTTCTTC. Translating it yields CASSVGGVGNEQFF.

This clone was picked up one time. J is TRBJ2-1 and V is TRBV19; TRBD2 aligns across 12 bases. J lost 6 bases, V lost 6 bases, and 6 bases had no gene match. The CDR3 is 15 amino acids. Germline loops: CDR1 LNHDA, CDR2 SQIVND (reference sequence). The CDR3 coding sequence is TGTGCCAGTAGACTAGCGGGAGGTGGTTTCAATGAGCAGTTCTTC. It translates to CASRLAGGGFNEQFF. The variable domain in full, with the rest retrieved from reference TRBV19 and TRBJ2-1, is DGGITQSPKYLFRKEGQNVTLSCEQNLNHDAMYWYRQDPGQGLRLIYYSQIVNDFQKGDIAEGYSVSREKKESFPLTVTSAQKNPTAFYLCASRLAGGGFNEQFFGPGTRLTVL.

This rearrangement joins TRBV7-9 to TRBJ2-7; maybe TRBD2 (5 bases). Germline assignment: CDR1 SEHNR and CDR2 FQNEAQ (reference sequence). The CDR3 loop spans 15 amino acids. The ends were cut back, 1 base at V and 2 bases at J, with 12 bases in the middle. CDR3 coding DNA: TGTGCCAGCAGCTTAGGAAGGCGGGCCCCCTACGAGCAGTACTTC. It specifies CASSLGRRAPYEQYF.

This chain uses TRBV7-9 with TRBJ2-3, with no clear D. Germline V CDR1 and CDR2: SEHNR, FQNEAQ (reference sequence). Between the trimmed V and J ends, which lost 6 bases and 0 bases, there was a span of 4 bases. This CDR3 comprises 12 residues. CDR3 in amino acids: CASRQSTDTQYF. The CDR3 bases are TGTGCCAGCAGGCAGAGCACAGATACGCAGTATTTT.

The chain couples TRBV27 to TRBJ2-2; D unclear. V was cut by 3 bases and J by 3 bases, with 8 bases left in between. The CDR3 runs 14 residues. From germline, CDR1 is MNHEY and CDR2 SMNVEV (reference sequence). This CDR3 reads CASSFQFHTGELFF. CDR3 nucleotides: TGTGCCAGCAGTTTCCAATTTCACACCGGGGAGCTGTTTTTT.

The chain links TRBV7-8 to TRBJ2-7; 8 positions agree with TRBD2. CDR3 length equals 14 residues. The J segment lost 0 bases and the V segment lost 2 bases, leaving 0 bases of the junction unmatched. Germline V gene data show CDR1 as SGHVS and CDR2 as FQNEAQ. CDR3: CASSLSGSSYEQYF. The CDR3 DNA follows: TGTGCCAGCAGCTTAAGCGGGAGCTCCTACGAGCAGTACTTC.

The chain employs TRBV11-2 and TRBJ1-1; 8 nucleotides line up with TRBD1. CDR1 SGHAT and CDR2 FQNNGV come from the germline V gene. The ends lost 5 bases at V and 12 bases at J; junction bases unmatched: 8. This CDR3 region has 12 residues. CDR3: CASSTSYRGTFF. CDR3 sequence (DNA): TGTGCCAGCAGCACCTCATACAGGGGGACTTTCTTT. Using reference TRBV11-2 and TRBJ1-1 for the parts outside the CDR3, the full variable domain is EAGVAQSPRYKIIEKRQSVAFWCNPISGHATLYWYQQILGQGPKLLIQFQNNGVVDDSQLPKDRFSAERLKGVDSTLKIQPAKLEDSAVYLCASSTSYRGTFFGQGTRLTVV.

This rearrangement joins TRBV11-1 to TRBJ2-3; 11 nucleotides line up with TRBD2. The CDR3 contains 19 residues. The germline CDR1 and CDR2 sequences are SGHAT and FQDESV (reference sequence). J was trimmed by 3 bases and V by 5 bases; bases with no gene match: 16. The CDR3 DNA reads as TGTGCCAGCAGCCTCCTCGGACAGGGATGGACTAGCGGGACAGATACGCAGTATTTT. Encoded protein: CASSLLGQGWTSGTDTQYF.

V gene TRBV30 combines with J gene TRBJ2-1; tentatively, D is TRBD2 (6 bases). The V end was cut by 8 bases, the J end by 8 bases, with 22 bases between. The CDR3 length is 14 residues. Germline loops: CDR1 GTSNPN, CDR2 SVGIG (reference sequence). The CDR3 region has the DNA TGTGCCCGGAAGGATAGCGGTAGGACGGATGAGCAGTTCTTC. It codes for CARKDSGRTDEQFF.

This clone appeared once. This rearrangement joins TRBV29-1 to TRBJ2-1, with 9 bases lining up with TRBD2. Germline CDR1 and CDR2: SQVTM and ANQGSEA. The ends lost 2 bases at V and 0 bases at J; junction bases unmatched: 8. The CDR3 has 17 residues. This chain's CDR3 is CSVELAGSFYSYNEQFF. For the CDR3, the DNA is TGCAGCGTTGAACTAGCGGGATCTTTTTACTCCTACAATGAGCAGTTCTTC.

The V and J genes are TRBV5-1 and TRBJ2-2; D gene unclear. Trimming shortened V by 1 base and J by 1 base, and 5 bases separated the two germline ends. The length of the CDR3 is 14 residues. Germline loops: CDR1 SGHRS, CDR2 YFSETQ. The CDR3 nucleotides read TGCGCCAGCAGCTTGCGACAGAACACCGGGGAGCTGTTTTTT. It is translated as CASSLRQNTGELFF.